The rows below give T cell receptor beta chains drawn from one sample of a study of control samples from healthy donors and cancer patients. Using immunoSEQ multiplex PCR, the repertoire was profiled, and TCRdb retains in-frame clones only, with some absent. The data hold about 120,000 clones, with 85% to 90% observed a single time. Source material: PBMCs. Every receptor here comes from a woman aged 50 to 65 with colorectal cancer. The CDR3 runs from the conserved cysteine through the conserved F or W. Fields, in order: clone size, D gene, CDR3 length, J gene, V gene, CDR3 protein, CDR3 DNA. A D gene is named only where the DNA matches it firmly. Part of the rows lack a size; the others show once, few, many or a class for expanded clones.

abundance: .
d_gene: .
len: 13
j_gene: TRBJ1-6
v_gene: TRBV3-1/TRBV3-2
CDR3aa: CASRDTRSSPLHF
CDR3nt: TGTGCCAGCCGGGACACGCGTAGTTCACCCCTCCACTTT

abundance: few
d_gene: TRBD1
len: 19
j_gene: TRBJ2-5
v_gene: TRBV5-1
CDR3aa: CASSFPTTGGEIGQETQYF
CDR3nt: TGCGCCAGCAGCTTTCCCACGACAGGGGGCGAAATAGGCCAAGAGACCCAGTACTTC

abundance: .
d_gene: TRBD1
len: 15
j_gene: TRBJ2-7
v_gene: TRBV19
CDR3aa: CASSQAPGQGHEQYF
CDR3nt: TGTGCCAGTAGTCAAGCCCCGGGACAGGGGCACGAGCAGTACTTC

abundance: .
d_gene: .
len: 12
j_gene: TRBJ1-2
v_gene: TRBV7-9
CDR3aa: CASSLRGGGYTF
CDR3nt: TGTGCCAGCAGCTTGCGGGGCGGCGGCTACACCTTC

abundance: .
d_gene: .
len: 13
j_gene: TRBJ2-4
v_gene: TRBV11-2
CDR3aa: CASSLDYASIQYF
CDR3nt: TGTGCCAGCAGCTTAGACTACGCCAGCATTCAGTACTTC

abundance: .
d_gene: .
len: 13
j_gene: TRBJ1-2
v_gene: TRBV10-2
CDR3aa: CASSEQQVYGYTF
CDR3nt: TGCGCCAGCAGTGAGCAACAGGTATATGGCTACACCTTC

abundance: .
d_gene: .
len: 14
j_gene: TRBJ2-5
v_gene: TRBV5-4
CDR3aa: CASSPGTAGETQYF
CDR3nt: TGTGCCAGCAGCCCGGGGACTGCGGGAGAGACCCAGTACTTC

abundance: .
d_gene: .
len: 15
j_gene: TRBJ2-1
v_gene: TRBV9
CDR3aa: CASSAYLNPYNEQFF
CDR3nt: TGTGCCAGCAGCGCATACCTAAACCCCTACAATGAGCAGTTCTTC

abundance: .
d_gene: .
len: 11
j_gene: TRBJ1-3
v_gene: TRBV25-1
CDR3aa: CASSDGNTIYF
CDR3nt: TGTGCCAGCTCCGATGGAAACACCATATATTTT

abundance: .
d_gene: .
len: 11
j_gene: TRBJ2-3
v_gene: TRBV18
CDR3aa: CATRLEDTQYF
CDR3nt: TGTGCCACTCGACTTGAAGATACGCAGTATTTT

abundance: once
d_gene: .
len: 14
j_gene: TRBJ2-5
v_gene: TRBV6-5
CDR3aa: CASNPGDGMETQYF
CDR3nt: TGTGCCAGCAATCCGGGAGATGGGATGGAGACCCAGTACTTC

abundance: .
d_gene: .
len: 15
j_gene: TRBJ1-3
v_gene: TRBV5-1
CDR3aa: CASSSGLTSGNTIYF
CDR3nt: TGCGCCAGCAGTTCCGGGCTTACTTCTGGAAACACCATATATTTT

abundance: .
d_gene: TRBD2
len: 13
j_gene: TRBJ2-7
v_gene: TRBV12-3/TRBV12-4
CDR3aa: CASTRERGLGQYF
CDR3nt: TGTGCCAGCACCCGAGAGCGGGGCCTCGGGCAGTACTTC

abundance: .
d_gene: .
len: 13
j_gene: TRBJ1-5
v_gene: TRBV2
CDR3aa: CASRAIRDQPQHF
CDR3nt: TGTGCCAGCAGAGCCATACGGGATCAGCCCCAGCATTTT

abundance: .
d_gene: .
len: 19
j_gene: TRBJ2-2
v_gene: TRBV21-1
CDR3aa: CASSKGPRLAGRNTGELFF
CDR3nt: TGTGCCAGCAGCAAAGGGCCAAGACTAGCGGGGAGGAACACCGGGGAGCTGTTTTTT

abundance: .
d_gene: .
len: 16
j_gene: TRBJ2-6
v_gene: TRBV6-6
CDR3aa: CASSYSTGTGANVLTF
CDR3nt: TGTGCCAGCAGTTACTCTACAGGGACCGGGGCCAACGTCCTGACTTTC

abundance: .
d_gene: .
len: 17
j_gene: TRBJ2-6
v_gene: TRBV9
CDR3aa: CASSFLGAPSGANVLTF
CDR3nt: TGTGCCAGCAGCTTCCTGGGGGCCCCCTCTGGGGCCAACGTCCTGACTTTC

abundance: .
d_gene: TRBD1
len: 16
j_gene: TRBJ1-6
v_gene: TRBV19
CDR3aa: CASSEDRVALNSPLHF
CDR3nt: TGTGCCAGTAGTGAAGACAGGGTCGCGCTGAATTCACCCCTCCACTTT

abundance: .
d_gene: TRBD1
len: 15
j_gene: TRBJ1-2
v_gene: TRBV19
CDR3aa: CASSTYRGRDYGYTF
CDR3nt: TGTGCCAGTAGTACCTACAGGGGCCGAGACTATGGCTACACCTTC

abundance: .
d_gene: .
len: 13
j_gene: TRBJ1-2
v_gene: TRBV6-1
CDR3aa: CASSEGQFYGYTF
CDR3nt: TGTGCCAGCAGTGAAGGTCAGTTCTATGGCTACACCTTC

abundance: few
d_gene: .
len: 19
j_gene: TRBJ2-1
v_gene: TRBV27
CDR3aa: CASSIRVSYSGGGSSEQFF
CDR3nt: TGTGCCAGCAGTATCCGGGTCTCCTATAGTGGGGGCGGGAGTAGTGAGCAGTTCTTC

abundance: .
d_gene: .
len: 13
j_gene: TRBJ2-7
v_gene: TRBV10-3
CDR3aa: CAISDFQAGEQYF
CDR3nt: TGTGCCATCAGTGACTTCCAGGCAGGCGAGCAGTACTTC

abundance: .
d_gene: .
len: 13
j_gene: TRBJ1-1
v_gene: TRBV14
CDR3aa: CASSGQGNTEAFF
CDR3nt: TGTGCCAGCAGCGGTCAGGGTAACACTGAAGCTTTCTTT

abundance: .
d_gene: .
len: 13
j_gene: TRBJ2-2
v_gene: TRBV30
CDR3aa: CAWSVYNTGELFF
CDR3nt: TGTGCCTGGAGTGTATACAACACCGGGGAGCTGTTTTTT

abundance: .
d_gene: .
len: 16
j_gene: TRBJ2-1
v_gene: TRBV5-1
CDR3aa: CASSQETRGSGDEQFF
CDR3nt: TGCGCCAGCAGCCAAGAAACCCGCGGGTCTGGGGATGAGCAGTTCTTC

abundance: .
d_gene: .
len: 14
j_gene: TRBJ1-1
v_gene: TRBV18
CDR3aa: CASSPDGRDTEAFF
CDR3nt: TGTGCCAGCTCACCAGACGGGAGAGACACTGAAGCTTTCTTT

abundance: .
d_gene: .
len: 14
j_gene: TRBJ2-5
v_gene: TRBV7-7
CDR3aa: CASSPSGIQETQYF
CDR3nt: TGTGCCAGCAGCCCCTCGGGGATCCAAGAGACCCAGTACTTC

abundance: .
d_gene: .
len: 13
j_gene: TRBJ1-5
v_gene: TRBV18
CDR3aa: CASSPGTDQPQHF
CDR3nt: TGTGCCAGCTCACCGGGGACGGATCAGCCCCAGCATTTT

abundance: .
d_gene: .
len: 14
j_gene: TRBJ2-7
v_gene: TRBV7-9
CDR3aa: CASSLGLGSYEQYF
CDR3nt: TGTGCCAGCAGCTTAGGTCTCGGGAGCTACGAGCAGTACTTC

abundance: .
d_gene: TRBD1
len: 17
j_gene: TRBJ1-2
v_gene: TRBV9
CDR3aa: CASSVVEGQTGRPGYTF
CDR3nt: TGTGCCAGCAGCGTAGTTGAGGGCCAGACAGGGAGGCCTGGCTACACCTTC

abundance: .
d_gene: .
len: 14
j_gene: TRBJ2-5
v_gene: TRBV2
CDR3aa: CASSERTHQETQYF
CDR3nt: TGTGCCAGCAGTGAGCGGACACACCAAGAGACCCAGTACTTC

abundance: .
d_gene: TRBD1
len: 14
j_gene: TRBJ2-7
v_gene: TRBV18
CDR3aa: CASSSDRGTYEQYF
CDR3nt: TGTGCCAGCTCCTCGGACAGGGGCACCTACGAGCAGTACTTC

abundance: .
d_gene: .
len: 14
j_gene: TRBJ2-7
v_gene: TRBV7-9
CDR3aa: CASSATLPDGEQYF
CDR3nt: TGTGCCAGCAGCGCCACTCTCCCGGATGGCGAGCAGTACTTC

abundance: .
d_gene: TRBD2
len: 14
j_gene: TRBJ2-1
v_gene: TRBV27
CDR3aa: CASSFKRGGHEQFF
CDR3nt: TGTGCCAGCAGTTTCAAGCGGGGGGGCCATGAGCAGTTCTTC

abundance: .
d_gene: .
len: 15
j_gene: TRBJ1-6
v_gene: TRBV5-1
CDR3aa: CASSSGSDDNSPLHF
CDR3nt: TGCGCCAGCAGCTCAGGGAGTGATGATAATTCACCCCTCCACTTT

abundance: .
d_gene: .
len: 19
j_gene: TRBJ2-6
v_gene: TRBV13
CDR3aa: CASSRVLGLMNSGANVLTF
CDR3nt: TGTGCCAGCAGCCGGGTCCTGGGACTCATGAACTCTGGGGCCAACGTCCTGACTTTC

abundance: .
d_gene: TRBD2
len: 18
j_gene: TRBJ2-1
v_gene: TRBV11-3
CDR3aa: CASSLGQGSGGGYNEQFF
CDR3nt: TGTGCCAGCAGCTTAGGCCAGGGTAGCGGGGGGGGTTACAATGAGCAGTTCTTC

abundance: .
d_gene: .
len: 13
j_gene: TRBJ2-7
v_gene: TRBV5-4
CDR3aa: CASSLVPIGEQYF
CDR3nt: TGTGCCAGCAGCTTGGTACCGATTGGCGAGCAGTACTTC

abundance: .
d_gene: .
len: 16
j_gene: TRBJ1-4
v_gene: TRBV19
CDR3aa: CASSTQQGATNEKLFF
CDR3nt: TGTGCCAGTAGTACCCAACAGGGTGCAACTAATGAAAAACTGTTTTTT

abundance: .
d_gene: .
len: 11
j_gene: TRBJ2-1
v_gene: TRBV20-1
CDR3aa: CSATPDRQQFF
CDR3nt: TGCAGTGCGACACCCGACAGGCAGCAGTTCTTC

abundance: few
d_gene: TRBD1
len: 14
j_gene: TRBJ1-4
v_gene: TRBV30
CDR3aa: CAWGVAQGHEKLFF
CDR3nt: TGTGCCTGGGGGGTGGCACAGGGGCATGAAAAACTGTTTTTT

abundance: .
d_gene: .
len: 16
j_gene: TRBJ1-2
v_gene: TRBV7-3
CDR3aa: CASSLGGDLLTGGYTF
CDR3nt: TGTGCCAGCAGCTTAGGAGGTGATCTTTTAACGGGAGGCTACACCTTC

abundance: .
d_gene: .
len: 16
j_gene: TRBJ2-7
v_gene: TRBV9
CDR3aa: CASSAAYPGRSGEQYF
CDR3nt: TGTGCCAGCAGCGCGGCTTATCCCGGGAGATCGGGCGAGCAGTACTTC

abundance: .
d_gene: TRBD1
len: 13
j_gene: TRBJ2-1
v_gene: TRBV24-1
CDR3aa: CATRDRVYNEQFF
CDR3nt: TGTGCCACCAGGGACAGGGTTTACAATGAGCAGTTCTTC

abundance: .
d_gene: .
len: 15
j_gene: TRBJ1-3
v_gene: TRBV21-1
CDR3aa: CASSGRLRVGNTIYF
CDR3nt: TGTGCCAGCAGCGGACGCCTTCGGGTGGGAAACACCATATATTTT

abundance: .
d_gene: .
len: 17
j_gene: TRBJ1-3
v_gene: TRBV6-1
CDR3aa: CASSEAPGKFSGNTIYF
CDR3nt: TGTGCCAGCAGTGAAGCCCCGGGGAAGTTCTCTGGAAACACCATATATTTT

abundance: .
d_gene: .
len: 12
j_gene: TRBJ1-4
v_gene: TRBV7-8
CDR3aa: CASSLPGEKLFF
CDR3nt: TGTGCCAGCAGCCTCCCAGGTGAAAAACTGTTTTTT

abundance: .
d_gene: TRBD1
len: 15
j_gene: TRBJ1-1
v_gene: TRBV11-2
CDR3aa: CASSSTGGMNTEAFF
CDR3nt: TGTGCCAGCAGCTCAACAGGGGGCATGAACACTGAAGCTTTCTTT

abundance: .
d_gene: .
len: 17
j_gene: TRBJ1-1
v_gene: TRBV9
CDR3aa: CASSESAGGAGRTEAFF
CDR3nt: TGTGCCAGCAGCGAGAGCGCCGGGGGCGCAGGTCGGACTGAAGCTTTCTTT